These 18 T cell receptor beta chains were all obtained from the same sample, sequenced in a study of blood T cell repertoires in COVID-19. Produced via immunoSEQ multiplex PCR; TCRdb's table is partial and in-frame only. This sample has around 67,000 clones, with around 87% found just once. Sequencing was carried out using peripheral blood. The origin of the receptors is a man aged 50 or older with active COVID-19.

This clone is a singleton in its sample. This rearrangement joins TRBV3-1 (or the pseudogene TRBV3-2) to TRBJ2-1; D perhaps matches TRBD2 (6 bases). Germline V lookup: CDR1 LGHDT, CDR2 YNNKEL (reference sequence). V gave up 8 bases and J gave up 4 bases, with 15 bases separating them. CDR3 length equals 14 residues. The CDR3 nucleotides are TGTGCCAGCGAAATGGGGGGATTGTACAATGAGCAGTTCTTC. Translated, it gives CASEMGGLYNEQFF.

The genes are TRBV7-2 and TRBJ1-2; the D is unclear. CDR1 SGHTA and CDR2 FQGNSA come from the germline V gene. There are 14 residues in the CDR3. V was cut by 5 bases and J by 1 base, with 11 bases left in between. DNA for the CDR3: TGTGCCAGCAGCCCCACCCAGAATAACTATGGCTACACCTTC. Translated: CASSPTQNNYGYTF.

CDR3 DNA: TGTGCCAGTAGTACGCACCGGGACAGGAGTAATTCACCCCTCCACTTT. Translating gives CASSTHRDRSNSPLHF. The chain recombines TRBV19 with TRBJ1-6; 8 positions match TRBD1. The length of the CDR3 is 16 residues. The junction had 8 bases not matched to a gene; V was cut back by 4 bases and J by 6 bases. Germline V gene lookup returns CDR1 LNHDA and CDR2 SQIVND (reference sequence).

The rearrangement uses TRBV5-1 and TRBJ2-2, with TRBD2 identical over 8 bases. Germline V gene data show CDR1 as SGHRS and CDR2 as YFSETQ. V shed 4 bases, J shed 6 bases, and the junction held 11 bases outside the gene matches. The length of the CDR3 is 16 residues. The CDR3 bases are TGCGCCAGCAGCCTCACGGGACTAGGGTACGCCGGGGAGCTGTTTTTT. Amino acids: CASSLTGLGYAGELFF.

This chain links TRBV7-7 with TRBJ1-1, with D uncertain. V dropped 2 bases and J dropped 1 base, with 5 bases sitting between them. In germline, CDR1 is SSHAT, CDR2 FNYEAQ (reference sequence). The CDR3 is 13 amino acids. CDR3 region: CASSLQANTEAFF. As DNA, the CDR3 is TGTGCCAGCAGCTTACAAGCGAACACTGAAGCTTTCTTT.

The CDR3 bases are TGTGCCAGCAGTGACTCAACCCGGACAGAGCCTAATGAAAAACTGTTTTTT. Encoded protein: CASSDSTRTEPNEKLFF. The chain employs TRBV6-4 and TRBJ1-4, with D possibly being TRBD1 (6 bases). The CDR3 is 17 residues long. The germline V and J ends were trimmed by 0 bases and 3 bases, with 14 bases remaining between them. Germline CDR1 MRHNA, CDR2 SNTAGT.

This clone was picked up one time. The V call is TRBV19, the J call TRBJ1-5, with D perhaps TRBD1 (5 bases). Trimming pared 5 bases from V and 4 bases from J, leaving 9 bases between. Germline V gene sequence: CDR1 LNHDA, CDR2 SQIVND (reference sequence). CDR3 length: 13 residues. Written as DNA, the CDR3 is TGTGCCAGTAGTGACAGTGCGAATCAGCCCCAGCATTTT. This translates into CASSDSANQPQHF.

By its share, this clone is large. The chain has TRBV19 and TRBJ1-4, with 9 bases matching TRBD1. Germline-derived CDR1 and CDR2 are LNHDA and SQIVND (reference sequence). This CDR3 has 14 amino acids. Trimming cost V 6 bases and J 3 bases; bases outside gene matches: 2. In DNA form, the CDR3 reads TGTGCCAGTAGCCGGACAGGGGCTAATGAAAAACTGTTTTTT. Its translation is CASSRTGANEKLFF.

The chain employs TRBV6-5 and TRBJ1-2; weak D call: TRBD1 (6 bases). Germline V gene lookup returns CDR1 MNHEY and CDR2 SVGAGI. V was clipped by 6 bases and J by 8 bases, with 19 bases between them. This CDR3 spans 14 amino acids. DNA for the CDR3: TGTGCCAGCAGCCCCGGGGGGGGCGAGGAGGGCTACACCTTC. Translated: CASSPGGGEEGYTF.

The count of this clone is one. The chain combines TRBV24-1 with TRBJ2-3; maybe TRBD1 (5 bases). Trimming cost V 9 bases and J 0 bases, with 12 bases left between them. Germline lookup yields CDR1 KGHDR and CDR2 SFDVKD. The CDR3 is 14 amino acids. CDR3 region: CATGWGRSTDTQYF. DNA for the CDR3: TGTGCCACCGGTTGGGGCAGAAGCACAGATACGCAGTATTTT.

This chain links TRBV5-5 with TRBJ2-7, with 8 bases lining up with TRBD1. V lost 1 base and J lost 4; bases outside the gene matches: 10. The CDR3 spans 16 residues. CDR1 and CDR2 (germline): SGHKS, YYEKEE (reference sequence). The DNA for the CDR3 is TGTGCCAGCAGCTTGTCGTCTGGACAGGGTCTTTACGAGCAGTACTTC. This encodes CASSLSSGQGLYEQYF.

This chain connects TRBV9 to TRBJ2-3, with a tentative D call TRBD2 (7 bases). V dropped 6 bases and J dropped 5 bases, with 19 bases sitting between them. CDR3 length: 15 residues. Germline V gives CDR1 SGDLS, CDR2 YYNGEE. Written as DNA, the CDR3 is TGTGCCAGCACTGGCGAAGGGGGGGGCATAGATACGCAGTATTTT. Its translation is CASTGEGGGIDTQYF.

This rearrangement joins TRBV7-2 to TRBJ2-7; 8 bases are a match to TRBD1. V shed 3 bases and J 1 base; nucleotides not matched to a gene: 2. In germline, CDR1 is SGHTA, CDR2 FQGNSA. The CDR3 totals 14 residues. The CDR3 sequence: CASSFGTGSYEQYF. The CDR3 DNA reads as TGTGCCAGCAGCTTCGGGACAGGATCCTACGAGCAGTACTTC.

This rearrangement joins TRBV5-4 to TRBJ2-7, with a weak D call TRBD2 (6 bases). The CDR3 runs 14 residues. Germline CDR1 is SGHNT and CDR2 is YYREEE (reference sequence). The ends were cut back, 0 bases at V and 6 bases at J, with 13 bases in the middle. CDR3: CASSLDGTLSEQYF. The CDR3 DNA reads TGTGCCAGCAGCTTGGACGGGACTCTTTCCGAGCAGTACTTC.

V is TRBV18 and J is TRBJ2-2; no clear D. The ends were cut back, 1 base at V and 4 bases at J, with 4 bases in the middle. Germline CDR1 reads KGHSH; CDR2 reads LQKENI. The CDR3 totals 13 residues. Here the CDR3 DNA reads TGTGCCAGCTCACCACAGAGCACCGGGGAGCTGTTTTTT. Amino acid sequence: CASSPQSTGELFF.

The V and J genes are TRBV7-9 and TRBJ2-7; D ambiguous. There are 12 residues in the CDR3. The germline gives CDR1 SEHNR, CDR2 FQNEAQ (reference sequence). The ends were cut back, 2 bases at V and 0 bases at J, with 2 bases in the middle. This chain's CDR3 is CASSLRSYEQYF. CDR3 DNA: TGTGCCAGCAGCTTACGCTCCTACGAGCAGTACTTC.

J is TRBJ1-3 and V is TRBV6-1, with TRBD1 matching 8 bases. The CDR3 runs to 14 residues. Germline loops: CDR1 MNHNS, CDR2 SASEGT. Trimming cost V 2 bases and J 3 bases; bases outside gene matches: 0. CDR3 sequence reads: CASSETGGGNTIYF. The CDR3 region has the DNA TGTGCCAGCAGTGAAACAGGGGGTGGAAACACCATATATTTT.

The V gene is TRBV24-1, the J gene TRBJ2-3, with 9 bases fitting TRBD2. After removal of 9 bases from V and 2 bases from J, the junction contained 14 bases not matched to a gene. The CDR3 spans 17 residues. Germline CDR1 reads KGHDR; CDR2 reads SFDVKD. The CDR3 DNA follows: TGTGCCACCTCTGGGCGGGGGGGGTGGGCTCTCACAGATACGCAGTATTTT. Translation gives CATSGRGGWALTDTQYF.